Listed below are T cell receptor beta chains from one sample, sequenced in a study of cytomegalovirus exposure and HLA in healthy donors. TCRdb's copy holds only in-frame clones and misses some; the assay was immunoSEQ multiplex PCR. The sample consists of over 150,000 clones, 75% to 85% of them appearing once. The sequencing sample was made of PBMCs. The source is a male donor in good health and CMV-seropositive. The CDR3 runs from the conserved cysteine through the conserved F or W. D genes are given only for firm matches. Clone size appears in some rows only: once, few, many, or a class for an expanded clone.

J | V | D | size | CDR3 | DNA
TRBJ1-6 | TRBV9 | - | - | CASSVAGSPLHF | TGTGCCAGCAGCGTAGCGGGTTCACCCCTCCACTTT
TRBJ1-1 | TRBV7-3 | - | - | CASSTTSGNTEAFF | TGTGCCAGCAGCACCACCTCGGGGAACACTGAAGCTTTCTTT
TRBJ1-2 | TRBV2 | - | - | CASRGGDGYTF | TGTGCCAGCAGAGGGGGGGATGGCTACACCTTC
TRBJ1-6 | TRBV10-3 | - | - | CAISEGGTNSPLHF | TGTGCCATCAGTGAAGGAGGGACTAATTCACCCCTCCACTTT
TRBJ1-2 | TRBV7-9 | TRBD1 | - | CSSSILQGAINYGYTF | TGTTCCAGCAGCATTCTACAGGGGGCAATTAACTATGGCTACACCTTC
TRBJ2-1 | TRBV11-2 | - | - | CASSLESSLSSYNEQFF | TGTGCCAGCAGCTTAGAGTCTAGTCTCAGCTCCTACAATGAGCAGTTCTTC
TRBJ1-2 | TRBV27 | - | - | CASSLSEGTHGYTF | TGTGCCAGCAGTTTATCCGAGGGGACTCATGGCTACACCTTC
TRBJ1-5 | TRBV30 | TRBD1 | - | CAWSVPGQDNQPQHF | TGTGCCTGGAGTGTACCGGGACAGGACAATCAGCCCCAGCATTTT
TRBJ2-7 | TRBV13 | - | - | CASSSADFLHRAPHEQYF | TGTGCCAGCAGCTCCGCAGACTTCCTTCACAGGGCCCCCCACGAGCAGTACTTC
TRBJ2-7 | TRBV4-1 | - | few | CASSQKRGGEQYF | TGCGCCAGCAGCCAAAAAAGGGGAGGCGAGCAGTACTTC
TRBJ1-1 | TRBV30 | - | once | CAWSVRRARGEAFF | TGTGCCTGGAGTGTACGCAGGGCTCGAGGTGAAGCTTTCTTT
TRBJ1-1 | TRBV7-3 | - | - | CASSSGGSTEAFF | TGTGCCAGCAGCTCGGGTGGGAGTACTGAAGCTTTCTTT
TRBJ2-2 | TRBV7-9 | - | - | CASSLRGANTGELFF | TGTGCCAGCAGCTTACGGGGGGCTAACACCGGGGAGCTGTTTTTT
TRBJ1-1 | TRBV30 | - | - | CAWSPQGRGAFF | TGTGCCTGGAGTCCTCAGGGAAGGGGAGCTTTCTTT
TRBJ1-6 | TRBV10-3 | TRBD1 | - | CAISESMGSGTGSGSPLHF | TGTGCCATCAGTGAGTCGATGGGGTCCGGGACAGGGAGCGGTTCACCCCTCCACTTT
TRBJ1-1 | TRBV29-1 | - | - | CSVEEVNTEAFF | TGCAGCGTGGAGGAGGTGAACACTGAAGCTTTCTTT
TRBJ1-2 | TRBV25-1 | - | - | CASPSPGGSLGYTF | TGTGCCAGCCCATCCCCCGGGGGGAGCCTCGGCTACACCTTC
TRBJ1-2 | TRBV5-1 | - | - | CASSLVAGEDGYTF | TGCGCCAGCAGCTTGGTGGCAGGGGAAGATGGCTACACCTTC
TRBJ2-5 | TRBV27 | - | - | CASSYGHVQTQYF | TGTGCCAGCAGTTACGGACACGTACAAACCCAGTACTTC
TRBJ1-6 | TRBV2 | - | few | CASTSDRRNSPLHF | TGTGCCAGCACTTCAGACAGAAGGAATTCACCCCTCCACTTT
TRBJ1-5 | TRBV6-5 | - | - | CASSYSGGRRQPQHF | TGTGCCAGCAGTTACTCGGGGGGGCGCCGACAGCCCCAGCATTTT
TRBJ2-5 | TRBV25-1 | - | - | CASSGQSRGGTQYF | TGTGCCAGCTCCGGACAGTCGAGGGGGGGGACCCAGTACTTC
TRBJ2-1 | TRBV2 | - | once | CASTLQDEQFF | TGTGCCAGCACCTTACAGGATGAGCAGTTCTTC
TRBJ2-7 | TRBV21-1 | - | - | CASSTTGEHEQYF | TGTGCCAGCAGCACAACAGGGGAACACGAGCAGTACTTC
TRBJ1-6 | TRBV11-2 | - | - | CASSTGHPSSYNSPLHF | TGTGCCAGCAGCACCGGACACCCCAGCTCCTATAATTCACCCCTCCACTTT
TRBJ1-3 | TRBV4-1 | - | - | CASSEWQGPGNTIYF | TGCGCCAGCAGCGAATGGCAGGGGCCGGGAAACACCATATATTTT
TRBJ1-2 | TRBV5-1 | - | - | CASSFEGRPVDGYTF | TGCGCCAGTTCCTTCGAGGGCCGCCCGGTAGATGGCTACACCTTC
TRBJ2-2 | TRBV29-1 | TRBD1 | - | CSVYGTGTHTGELFF | TGCAGCGTGTACGGGACAGGGACGCACACCGGGGAGCTGTTTTTT
TRBJ2-5 | TRBV2 | - | - | CASSVEETQYF | TGTGCCAGCAGTGTAGAAGAGACCCAGTACTTC
TRBJ1-3 | TRBV6-1 | - | - | CASKGTRSGNTIYF | TGTGCCAGCAAAGGGACTCGCTCTGGAAACACCATATATTTT
TRBJ2-6 | TRBV25-1 | TRBD1 | - | CASSTGTGASGANVLTF | TGTGCCAGCAGCACCGGGACAGGGGCCTCTGGGGCCAACGTCCTGACTTTC
TRBJ2-5 | TRBV9 | - | - | CASSVAQGETQYF | TGTGCCAGCAGCGTAGCCCAGGGGGAGACCCAGTACTTC
TRBJ2-2 | TRBV15 | - | - | CATSRTRGGTGELFF | TGTGCCACCAGCAGAACTAGGGGGGGCACCGGGGAGCTGTTTTTT
TRBJ2-6 | TRBV5-1 | - | few | CASSLGQGPGGANVLTF | TGCGCCAGCAGCTTGGGGCAGGGGCCTGGTGGGGCCAACGTCCTGACTTTC
TRBJ2-1 | TRBV7-6 | TRBD1 | - | CASSQGQAGVDEQFF | TGTGCCAGCAGCCAGGGACAGGCGGGCGTGGATGAGCAGTTCTTC
TRBJ2-3 | TRBV15 | TRBD2 | - | CATSPRLAGANTQYF | TGTGCCACCAGCCCTAGACTAGCGGGGGCCAATACGCAGTATTTT
TRBJ1-1 | TRBV9 | TRBD1 | - | CASSITGGPSNTEAFF | TGTGCCAGCAGCATTACAGGGGGTCCGTCAAACACTGAAGCTTTCTTT
TRBJ1-2 | TRBV2 | - | - | CASSAGYGYTF | TGTGCCAGCAGTGCAGGTTATGGCTACACCTTC
TRBJ1-5 | TRBV19 | TRBD1 | - | CASSMSGQGNQPQHF | TGTGCCAGTAGTATGAGCGGACAGGGGAATCAGCCCCAGCATTTT
TRBJ2-1 | TRBV2 | TRBD2 | - | CASSPTSGGRNEQFF | TGTGCCAGCAGCCCCACTAGCGGGGGAAGGAATGAGCAGTTCTTC
TRBJ2-3 | TRBV9 | TRBD2 | - | CASSVAGGGGTDTQYF | TGTGCCAGCAGCGTAGCGGGCGGGGGGGGGACAGATACGCAGTATTTT
TRBJ1-1 | TRBV18 | TRBD1 | - | CASSRQGPNTEAFF | TGTGCCAGCTCACGACAGGGGCCGAACACTGAAGCTTTCTTT
TRBJ2-5 | TRBV5-4 | TRBD2 | - | CASSHQGLAGETQYF | TGTGCCAGCAGCCATCAGGGACTAGCAGGAGAGACCCAGTACTTC
TRBJ1-1 | TRBV6-5 | - | - | CASRPGQLNTEAFF | TGTGCCAGCAGGCCGGGACAACTGAACACTGAAGCTTTCTTT
TRBJ1-6 | TRBV2 | - | - | CASSWTLGNSPLHF | TGTGCCAGCAGTTGGACATTGGGGAATTCACCCCTCCACTTT